The sequence of this T cell receptor (beta chain) was determined in a study of CD8+ T cells in alopecia areata. The CDR3 consists of 13 residues. Trimming pared 0 bases from V and 5 bases from J, leaving 10 bases between. Germline lookup yields CDR1 GTSNPN and CDR2 SVGIG (reference sequence). cDNA reverse transcribed from extracted RNA served as the sequencing template. Sequencing was performed with immunoSEQ multiplex PCR; in TCRdb, only in-frame clones are kept and a portion is missing. This sample yields a few hundred thousand clones, of which under 80% are seen a single time; around 1.2% belongs to the top ten. Lesional scalp punch biopsies and peripheral blood were collected from alopecia areata patients.

The sequenced sample was CD4+ T cells sorted from blood, obtained at week 0. V and J are TRBV30 and TRBJ1-2; D is uncertain. This sequence was found in a human donor with alopecia areata. The CDR3 DNA reads TGTGCCTGGAGTGTACCTTTGGGTTATGGCTACACCTTC. It encodes CAWSVPLGYGYTF.